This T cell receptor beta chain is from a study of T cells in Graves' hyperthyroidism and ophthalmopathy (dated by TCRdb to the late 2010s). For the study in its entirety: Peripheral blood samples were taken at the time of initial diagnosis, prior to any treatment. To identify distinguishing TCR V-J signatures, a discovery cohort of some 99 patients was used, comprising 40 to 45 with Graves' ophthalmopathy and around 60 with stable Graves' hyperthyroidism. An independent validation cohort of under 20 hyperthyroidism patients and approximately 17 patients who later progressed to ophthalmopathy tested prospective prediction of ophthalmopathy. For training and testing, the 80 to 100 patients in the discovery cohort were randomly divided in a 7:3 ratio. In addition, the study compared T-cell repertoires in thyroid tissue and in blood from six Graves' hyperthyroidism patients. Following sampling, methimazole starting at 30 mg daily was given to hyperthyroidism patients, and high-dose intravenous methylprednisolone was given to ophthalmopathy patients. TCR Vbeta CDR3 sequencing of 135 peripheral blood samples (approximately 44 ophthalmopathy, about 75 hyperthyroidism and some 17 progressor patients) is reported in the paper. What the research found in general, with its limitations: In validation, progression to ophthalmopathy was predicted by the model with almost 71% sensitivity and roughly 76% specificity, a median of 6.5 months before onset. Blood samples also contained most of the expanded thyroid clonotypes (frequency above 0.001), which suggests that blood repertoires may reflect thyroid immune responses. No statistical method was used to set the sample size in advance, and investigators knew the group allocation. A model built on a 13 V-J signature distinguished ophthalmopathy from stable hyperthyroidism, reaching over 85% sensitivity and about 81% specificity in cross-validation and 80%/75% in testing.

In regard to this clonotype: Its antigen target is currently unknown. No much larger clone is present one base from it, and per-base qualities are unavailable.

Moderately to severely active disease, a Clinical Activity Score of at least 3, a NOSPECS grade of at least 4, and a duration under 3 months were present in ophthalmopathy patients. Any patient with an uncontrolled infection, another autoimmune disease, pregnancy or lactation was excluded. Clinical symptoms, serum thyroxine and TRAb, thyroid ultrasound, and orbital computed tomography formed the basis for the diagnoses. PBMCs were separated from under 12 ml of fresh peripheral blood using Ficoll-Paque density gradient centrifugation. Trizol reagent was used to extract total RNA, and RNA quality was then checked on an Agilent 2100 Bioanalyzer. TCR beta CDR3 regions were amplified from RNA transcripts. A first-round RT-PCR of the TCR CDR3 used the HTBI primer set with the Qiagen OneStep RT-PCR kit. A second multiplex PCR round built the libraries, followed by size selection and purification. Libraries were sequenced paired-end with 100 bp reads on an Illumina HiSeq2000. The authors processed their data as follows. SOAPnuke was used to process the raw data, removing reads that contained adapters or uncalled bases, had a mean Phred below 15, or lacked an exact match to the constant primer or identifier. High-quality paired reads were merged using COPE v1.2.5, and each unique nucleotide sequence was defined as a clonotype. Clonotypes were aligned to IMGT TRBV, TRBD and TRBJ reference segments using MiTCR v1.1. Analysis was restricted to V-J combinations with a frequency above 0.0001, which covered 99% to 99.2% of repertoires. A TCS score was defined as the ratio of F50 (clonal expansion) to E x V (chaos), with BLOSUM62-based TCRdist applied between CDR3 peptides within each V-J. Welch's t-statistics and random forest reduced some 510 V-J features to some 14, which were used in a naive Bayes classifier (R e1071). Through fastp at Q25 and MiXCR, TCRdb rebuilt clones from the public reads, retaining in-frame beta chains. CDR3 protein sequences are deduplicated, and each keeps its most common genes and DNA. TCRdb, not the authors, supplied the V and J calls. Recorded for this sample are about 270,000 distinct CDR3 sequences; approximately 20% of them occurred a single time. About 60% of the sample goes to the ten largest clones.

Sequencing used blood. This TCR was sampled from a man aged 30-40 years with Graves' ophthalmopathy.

The CDR3 reads CASSGTPGWSDEQYF. The DNA is as follows: TGTGCCAGTAGTGGAACCCCGGGATGGAGTGACGAGCAGTACTTC. The receptor chain draws on TRBV19 and TRBJ2-7, and possibly TRBD2, on 5 matching bases. Looking up the germline V gene (reference sequence) yields CDR1 LNHDA and CDR2 SQIVND. V is reduced by 5 bases and J by 5 bases, leaving a spacing of 19 bases between them. Its CDR3 holds 15 amino acids, cysteine through phenylalanine. The sequence is cut down to CDR3 DNA, 45 bases in frame from base 1.